These T cell receptor beta chains were read from a single sample in a study of CD8 T cells in Susac syndrome. TCRdb analysed the immunoSEQ multiplex PCR reads with MiXCR anew, one entry per CDR3 protein. The sample yields roughly 120,000 distinct CDR3 sequences, about 96% seen once. Sequencing was performed on CD4+ T cells from PBMCs. Receptor source: a human donor in good health. CDR3s include the opening cysteine and the closing phenylalanine or tryptophan. The D gene is left open where the match is weak. Where a row states a size, it is once, few, many or the class of an expanded clone; other rows omit it.

J	size	D	V	DNA	CDR3
TRBJ2-5	.	.	TRBV20-1	TGCAGTGCTAGAGAACCTGGGGGGACCCAGTACTTC	CSAREPGGTQYF
TRBJ2-3	.	.	TRBV19	TGTGCCAGTAGTATCTTGCAGACCACAGATACGCAGTATTTT	CASSILQTTDTQYF
TRBJ2-2	.	TRBD1	TRBV5-1	TGCGCCAGCAGCAGAGGACAGGGGGCAGAGGAGCTGTTTTTT	CASSRGQGAEELFF
TRBJ2-7	.	TRBD1	TRBV30	TGTGCCTGGAGTAGGAGGGCCAGGGGGCCGTACGAGCAGTACTTC	CAWSRRARGPYEQYF
TRBJ2-2	.	.	TRBV6-4	TGTGCCAGCAGTGACTCAACAGTACTTGGGTCTACCGGGGAGCTGTTTTTT	CASSDSTVLGSTGELFF
TRBJ2-1	.	TRBD1	TRBV2	TGTGCCAGCAGTGAAGAGGACAGGGGGAACAATGAGCAGTTCTTC	CASSEEDRGNNEQFF
TRBJ2-1	.	TRBD2	TRBV4-1	TGCGCCAGCAGCCAAGAAGTCGGGAGGAATGAGCAGTTCTTC	CASSQEVGRNEQFF
TRBJ2-3	.	.	TRBV5-6	TGTGCCAGCAGCTTACAAGGGTTTGGAGATACGCAGTATTTT	CASSLQGFGDTQYF
TRBJ2-7	.	TRBD1	TRBV19	TGTGCCAGTAGTACACAGGGGGCGCCAGCCTACGAGCAGTACTTC	CASSTQGAPAYEQYF
TRBJ2-7	.	TRBD1	TRBV18	TGTGCCAGCTCACCCGGGACAGTGACCTACGAGCAGTACTTC	CASSPGTVTYEQYF
TRBJ1-4	.	TRBD1	TRBV6-1	TGTGCCAGCAGACAGGGGGCAACTAATGAAAAACTGTTTTTT	CASRQGATNEKLFF
TRBJ1-6	.	TRBD1	TRBV3-1	TGTGCCAGCAGCCAAGGGGACAGGGATAATTCACCCCTCCACTTT	CASSQGDRDNSPLHF
TRBJ2-5	once	.	TRBV9	TGTGCCAGCAGCGCCAGCTCAGTGGGGGCAGAGACCCAGTACTTC	CASSASSVGAETQYF
TRBJ2-5	.	.	TRBV7-9	TGTGCCAGCAGCTTGGGTACCGGATCCAAAGAGACCCAGTACTTC	CASSLGTGSKETQYF
TRBJ2-3	.	.	TRBV7-2	TGTGCCAGCAGCCCCACGCCGGGGACAACGCAGTATTTT	CASSPTPGTTQYF
TRBJ1-1	.	TRBD1	TRBV9	TGTGCCAGCAGCACCCAGGGGGCCTTGAACACTGAAGCTTTCTTT	CASSTQGALNTEAFF
TRBJ2-2	.	.	TRBV2	TGTGCCAGCAGACGGTCGGGCGGGGAGCTGTTTTTT	CASRRSGGELFF
TRBJ1-4	.	.	TRBV18	TGTGCCAGCTCACCCGACACAACTAATGAAAAACTGTTTTTT	CASSPDTTNEKLFF
TRBJ2-5	.	.	TRBV5-1	TGCGCCAGCAGCTTGTATGGGACCCAGTACTTC	CASSLYGTQYF
TRBJ1-5	.	.	TRBV6-1	TGTGCCAGCACCGGGAGGGGAGGGAATCAGCCCCAGCATTTT	CASTGRGGNQPQHF
TRBJ2-6	.	TRBD1	TRBV11-1	TGTGCCAGCAGCCCCATCTACCGGGACAGGGGCCCCAAGAAGAGCTCTGGGGCCAACGTCCTGACTTTC	CASSPIYRDRGPKKSSGANVLTF
TRBJ1-1	.	TRBD1	TRBV7-2	TGTGCCAGCAGCTCAAACAGGGGAAGGACTGAAGCTTTCTTT	CASSSNRGRTEAFF
TRBJ2-1	.	.	TRBV7-2	TGTGCCAGCGCCGGCGGACCCTACAATGAGCAGTTCTTC	CASAGGPYNEQFF
TRBJ2-7	once	.	TRBV28	TGTGCCAGCAGTTCCCTTCCCTACGAGCAGTACTTC	CASSSLPYEQYF
TRBJ2-3	.	TRBD2	TRBV2	TGTGCCAGCAGTATAGCGGGAAGCCGCACAGATACGCAGTATTTT	CASSIAGSRTDTQYF
TRBJ2-3	.	TRBD2	TRBV20-1	TGCAGTGCTAGGGAGCGGGGGAGGGGGGATACGCAGTATTTT	CSARERGRGDTQYF
TRBJ2-7	.	TRBD2	TRBV19	TGTGCCAGTAGTTTAGGACTAGCGGGAAGGGTGGACTCCGAGCAGTACTTC	CASSLGLAGRVDSEQYF
TRBJ2-3	.	TRBD1	TRBV24-1	TGTGCCACCAGTGCCGGGGACAGGGTTTTAGATACGCAGTATTTT	CATSAGDRVLDTQYF
TRBJ2-5	once	TRBD1	TRBV6-5	TGTGCCAGCAGGGGGACCGGGACAGGGGAAGAGACCCAGTACTTC	CASRGTGTGEETQYF
TRBJ1-1	.	TRBD1	TRBV5-1	TGCGCCAGCAGCCCGGGACAGGGTGCCACTGAAGCTTTCTTT	CASSPGQGATEAFF
TRBJ1-2	.	TRBD1	TRBV5-1	TGCGCCAGCAGCTTGATGACAGGGGGCGAGAGTGGCTACACCTTC	CASSLMTGGESGYTF
TRBJ2-5	once	.	TRBV12-3/TRBV12-4	TGTGCCAGCGCGGGGTCCCTTCAAGAGACCCAGTACTTC	CASAGSLQETQYF
TRBJ2-5	.	.	TRBV14	TGTGCCAGCAGCCAATCTAAGACCCAGTACTTC	CASSQSKTQYF
TRBJ2-5	.	.	TRBV7-8	TGTGCCAGCAGCTTAGGGCGGCAGCAAGAGACCCAGTACTTC	CASSLGRQQETQYF
TRBJ2-3	.	.	TRBV24-1	TGTGCCACCAGTCCGACCAAGAGCACAGATACGCAGTATTTT	CATSPTKSTDTQYF
TRBJ2-7	.	.	TRBV6-2/TRBV6-3	TGTGCCACCCAGGGACGAGGGGGTTCCTACGAGCAGTACTTC	CATQGRGGSYEQYF
TRBJ2-7	.	TRBD2	TRBV4-1	TGCGCCAGCAGCCAAGGAAGCGGGAGGGCCCTCTACGAGCAGTACTTC	CASSQGSGRALYEQYF
TRBJ2-5	.	.	TRBV6-5	TGTGCCAGCAGTTACTCCTACGGAGGGTCCCAAGAGACCCAGTACTTC	CASSYSYGGSQETQYF
TRBJ2-3	.	TRBD1	TRBV28	TGTGCCAGCATAGCCGGGACAGGCGGACTCACAGATACGCAGTATTTT	CASIAGTGGLTDTQYF
TRBJ2-7	.	TRBD1	TRBV11-2	TGTGCCAGCAGACCTAGGACAGGAGCCTACGAGCAGTACTTC	CASRPRTGAYEQYF